The 6 T cell receptor beta chains presented below share a single source sample, sequenced in a study of PD-L1 blockade in urothelial cancer (dated by TCRdb to 2017 to 2019). To prepare the library, the immunoSEQ multiplex PCR assay was applied. TCRdb re-hosts the immuneACCESS table, in-frame sequences only. Its copies lack some clones; in the studies checked, an unresolved V gene accounts for under half of them, and the cause for the rest is not known. In all, the sample holds more than 15,000 clones, and roughly 90% of those were seen once. Under 7% of the sample rests with the top ten. This specimen was PBMCs, taken around atezolizumab (anti-PD-L1) treatment. The receptors were sampled from a man aged 50 to 59 with urothelial cancer.

This chain uses TRBV4-1 with TRBJ2-7; tentative D call: TRBD1 (5 bases). Trimming removed 0 bases at V and 4 bases at J, with 13 bases between. There are 15 residues in the CDR3. Germline CDR1 reads MGHRA; CDR2 reads YSYEKL. CDR3 bases: TGCGCCAGCAGCCAAGAGTCAAGGGGCCGGTACGAGCAGTACTTC. It is translated as CASSQESRGRYEQYF.

This chain joins TRBV5-6 and TRBJ1-6, with a tentative D call TRBD1 (6 bases). Germline V lookup: CDR1 SGHDT, CDR2 YYEEEE. The CDR3 extends over 15 amino acids. The V end lost 0 bases, the J end lost 4 bases, and 8 bases lay between the germline ends. DNA of the CDR3: TGTGCCAGCAGCTTGGTGGGACAATATAATTCACCCCTCCACTTT. The encoded protein is CASSLVGQYNSPLHF.

V and J are TRBV12-5 and TRBJ2-3; D unclear. The CDR3 length is 15 residues. Per the germline V gene, CDR1 is LGHNT and CDR2 is FRNRAP. The V end was cut by 3 bases, the J end by 4 bases, with 14 bases between. The DNA of the CDR3 is TGTGCTAGTGGTTTTGGTGGTAGTATCGCAGATACGCAGTATTTT. Its translation: CASGFGGSIADTQYF.

The chain employs TRBV5-1 and TRBJ1-5; unclear D gene. This CDR3 is built from 11 residues. Trimming removed 6 bases at V and 7 bases at J, with 8 bases between. Germline V lookup: CDR1 SGHRS, CDR2 YFSETQ. CDR3 in DNA: TGCGCCAGCATCGGTTACCAGCCCCAGCATTTT. Translated: CASIGYQPQHF.

This clone appeared a single time. The chain couples TRBV7-9 to TRBJ2-3; D is uncertain. Trimming removed 2 bases from V and 3 bases from J, with 9 bases in between. In germline, CDR1 is SEHNR, CDR2 FQNEAQ (reference sequence). This CDR3 has 14 amino acids. The CDR3 protein is CASSLTTRTDTQYF. The CDR3 DNA reads TGTGCCAGCAGCTTAACGACGAGGACAGATACGCAGTATTTT.

This clone showed up just once. The chain employs TRBV15 and TRBJ2-2; D perhaps matches TRBD2 (6 bases). This CDR3 region has 13 residues. CDR1 is LNHNV and CDR2 is YYDKDF in the germline V gene (reference sequence). V shed 4 bases and J shed 7 bases, with 10 bases lying between them. DNA for the CDR3: TGTGCCACCAGCATACCGGGAGTCGGGGAGCTGTTTTTT. Translation gives CATSIPGVGELFF.